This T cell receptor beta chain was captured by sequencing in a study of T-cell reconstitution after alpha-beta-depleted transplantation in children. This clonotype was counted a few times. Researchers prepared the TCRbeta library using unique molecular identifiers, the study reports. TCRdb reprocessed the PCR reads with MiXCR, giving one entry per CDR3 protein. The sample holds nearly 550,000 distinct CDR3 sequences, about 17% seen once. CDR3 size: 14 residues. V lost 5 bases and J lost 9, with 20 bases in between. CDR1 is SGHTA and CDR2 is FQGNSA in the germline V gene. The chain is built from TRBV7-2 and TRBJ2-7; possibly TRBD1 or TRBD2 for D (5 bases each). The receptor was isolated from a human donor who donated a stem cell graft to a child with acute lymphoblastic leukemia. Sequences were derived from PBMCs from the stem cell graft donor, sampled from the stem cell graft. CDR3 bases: TGTGCCAGCAGCCGCGTCATGGGGACGGACGGGCAGTACTTC. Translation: CASSRVMGTDGQYF.